This is a list of T cell receptor beta chains from one sample in a study of blood T cell repertoires in COVID-19. Sequenced by immunoSEQ multiplex PCR; TCRdb stores in-frame clones only, minus some. The sample has a few hundred thousand clones, 90% seen once. The sample comprised peripheral blood. The source of these receptors is a woman between 45 and 60 years old with COVID-19, enrolled during active disease. Both conserved end residues are part of each CDR3. A D gene is named only where the DNA matches it firmly. Expanded clones are given a class, and other clones once, few, many or no size at all.

TRBJ2-1 NA TRBV5-1 NA TGCGCCAGCAAGCAGGGCAGGAATGAGCAGTTCTTC CASKQGRNEQFF
TRBJ2-5 NA TRBV11-2 NA TGTGCCAGCAGCGCCCAGGGTGTCGAAGAGACCCAGTACTTC CASSAQGVEETQYF
TRBJ2-7 NA TRBV5-1 NA TGCGCCAGCTCCCTTAGCTCCTCAAACTACGAGCAGTACTTC CASSLSSSNYEQYF
TRBJ2-7 NA TRBV5-1 NA TGCGCCAGCAGCCGGGACGGGAGTGACGAGCAGTACTTC CASSRDGSDEQYF
TRBJ2-1 few TRBV10-3 NA TGTGCCATCAGTGAGGGCGGGACAGCCAACAATGAGCAGTTCTTC CAISEGGTANNEQFF
TRBJ2-7 NA TRBV4-1 TRBD2 TGCGCCAGCAGCCAAGCTGGACTAGCGGGAGCCTACGAGCAGTACTTC CASSQAGLAGAYEQYF
TRBJ2-7 NA TRBV7-9 TRBD1 TGTGCCAGCAGCTTAAACACAGGGGGCAACGAGCAGTACTTC CASSLNTGGNEQYF
TRBJ2-1 few TRBV2 TRBD1 TGTGCCAGCAGCCTAGGGGGGACAGGGGCCAATGAGCAGTTCTTC CASSLGGTGANEQFF
TRBJ2-2 once TRBV29-1 NA TGCAGCGTCTCACTAGGGCAGAACACCGGGGAGCTGTTTTTT CSVSLGQNTGELFF
TRBJ2-5 NA TRBV5-4 NA TGTGCCAGCAGCGGGCCGTCGCAAGAGACCCAGTACTTC CASSGPSQETQYF
TRBJ2-3 NA TRBV24-1 TRBD1 TGTGCCACCCAGGGGGCTGGGGATACGCAGTATTTT CATQGAGDTQYF
TRBJ1-1 NA TRBV18 NA TGTGCCAGCTCACCACAGGCAGGGTATGGGAACACTGAAGCTTTCTTT CASSPQAGYGNTEAFF
TRBJ2-1 NA TRBV2 TRBD2 TGTGCCAGCACCCCGACTAGCGGGGGTAACAATGAGCAGTTCTTC CASTPTSGGNNEQFF
TRBJ2-5 NA TRBV12-3/TRBV12-4 NA TGTGCCAGCAGCTCCGGAGAGACCCAGTACTTC CASSSGETQYF
TRBJ2-3 NA TRBV3-1/TRBV3-2 NA TGTGCCAGCAGCCAAGACGGGAGCCTCACAGATACGCAGTATTTT CASSQDGSLTDTQYF
TRBJ1-1 NA TRBV5-1 TRBD1 TGCGCCAGCAGGCGGATCCCAGGGGGTGTCGCTGAAGCTTTCTTT CASRRIPGGVAEAFF
TRBJ2-5 NA TRBV19 NA TGTGCCAGTAGTATAGACCCGGCAGGGGCGGGAGAGACCCAGTACTTC CASSIDPAGAGETQYF
TRBJ1-5 once TRBV3-1/TRBV3-2 TRBD1 TGTGCCAGCGGGGACAGGGGGCGAAGCCAGCCCCAGCATTTT CASGDRGRSQPQHF
TRBJ1-1 NA TRBV5-1 NA TGCGCCAGCAGCTTGGGCCAAAAATTCGGAGCTTTCTTT CASSLGQKFGAFF
TRBJ2-1 NA TRBV7-2 TRBD2 TGTGCCAGCAGCCCCGGCCTGGGGAGCGGGAGTCCCCTCTTCAATGAGCAGTTCTTC CASSPGLGSGSPLFNEQFF
TRBJ1-1 few TRBV5-1 TRBD1 TGCGCCAGCAGCTTGCAACAGGGGGCTGGCGGCACTGAAGCTTTCTTT CASSLQQGAGGTEAFF
TRBJ2-3 once TRBV5-1 TRBD2 TGCGCCAGCAGCTTGGCCCTAACTAGCGGCACAGATACGCAGTATTTT CASSLALTSGTDTQYF
TRBJ2-7 NA TRBV15 TRBD2 TGTGCCACCAGCGGGGGGGACTCCTACGAGCAGTACTTC CATSGGDSYEQYF
TRBJ2-2 NA TRBV10-1 NA TGCGCCAGCAGTCCCCGGATGGCGGGTTACACCGGGGAGCTGTTTTTT CASSPRMAGYTGELFF